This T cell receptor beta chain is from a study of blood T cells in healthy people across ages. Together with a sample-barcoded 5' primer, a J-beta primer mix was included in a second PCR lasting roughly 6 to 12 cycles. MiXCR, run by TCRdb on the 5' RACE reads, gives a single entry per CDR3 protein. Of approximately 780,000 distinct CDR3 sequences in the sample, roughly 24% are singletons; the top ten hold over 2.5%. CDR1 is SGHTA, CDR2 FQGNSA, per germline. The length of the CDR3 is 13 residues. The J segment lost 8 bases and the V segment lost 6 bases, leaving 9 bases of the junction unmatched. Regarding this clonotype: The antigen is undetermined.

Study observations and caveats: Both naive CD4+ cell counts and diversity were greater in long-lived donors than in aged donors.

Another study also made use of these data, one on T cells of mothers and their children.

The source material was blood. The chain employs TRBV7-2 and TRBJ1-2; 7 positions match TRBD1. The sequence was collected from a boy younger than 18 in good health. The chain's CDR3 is CASRRQGLEGYTF. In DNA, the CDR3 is TGTGCCAGCAGAAGACAGGGTCTAGAAGGCTACACCTTC.